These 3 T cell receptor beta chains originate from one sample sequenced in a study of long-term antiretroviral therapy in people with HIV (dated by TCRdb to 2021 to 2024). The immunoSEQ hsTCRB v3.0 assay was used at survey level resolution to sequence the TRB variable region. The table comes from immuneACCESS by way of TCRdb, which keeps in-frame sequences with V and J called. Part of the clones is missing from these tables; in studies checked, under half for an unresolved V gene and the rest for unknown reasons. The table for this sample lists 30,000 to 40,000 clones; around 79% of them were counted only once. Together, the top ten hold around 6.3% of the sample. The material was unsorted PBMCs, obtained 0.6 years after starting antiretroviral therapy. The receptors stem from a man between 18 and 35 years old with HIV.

DNA for the CDR3: TGTGCCAGCAGCTTAGCGTTGTCGGGAGAACCAGCCAAAAACATTCAGTACTTC. Amino acid sequence: CASSLALSGEPAKNIQYF. This rearrangement joins TRBV13 to TRBJ2-4, with D possibly matching TRBD2 (6 bases). CDR3 size: 18 residues. The germline gives CDR1 PRHDT, CDR2 FYEKMQ (reference sequence). Trimming removed 1 base from V and 0 bases from J, with 16 bases in between.

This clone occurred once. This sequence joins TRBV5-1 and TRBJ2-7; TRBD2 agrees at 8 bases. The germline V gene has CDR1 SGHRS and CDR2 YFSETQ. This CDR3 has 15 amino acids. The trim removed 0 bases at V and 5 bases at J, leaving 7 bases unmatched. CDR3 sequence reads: CASSLVAGFNDEQYF. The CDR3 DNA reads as TGCGCCAGCAGCTTGGTAGCGGGATTTAATGACGAGCAGTACTTC. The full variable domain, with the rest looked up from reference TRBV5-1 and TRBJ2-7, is KAGVTQTPRYLIKTRGQQVTLSCSPISGHRSVSWYQQTPGQGLQFLFEYFSETQRNKGNFPGRFSGRQFSNSRSEMNVSTLELGDSALYLCASSLVAGFNDEQYFGPGTRLTVT.

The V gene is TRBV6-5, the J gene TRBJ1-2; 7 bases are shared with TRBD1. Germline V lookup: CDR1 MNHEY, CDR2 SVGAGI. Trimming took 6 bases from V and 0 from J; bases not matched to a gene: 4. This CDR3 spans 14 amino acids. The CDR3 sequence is CASRERGPNYGYTF. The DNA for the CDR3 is TGTGCCAGCAGAGAAAGGGGGCCTAACTATGGCTACACCTTC.